These T cell receptor beta chains were read from a single sample in a study of response to subunit inactivated influenza vaccine. TCRdb passed the RT-PCR reads through MiXCR, listing each CDR3 protein once. There are about 650,000 distinct CDR3 sequences in the sample; roughly 15% occur only once, and 7.5% to 8% lies in the top ten. Material: PBMCs from blood, obtained roughly 15 days before vaccination. These receptors all stem from a man aged 50 to 59 who received an inactivated influenza vaccine. CDR3s include the opening cysteine and the closing phenylalanine or tryptophan. The D gene is left open where the match is weak. A row's size may be missing; if present it is once, few, many or a size class.

v_call	j_call	clone_size	d_call	cdr3_aa	cdr3_nt
TRBV7-9	TRBJ2-1	few	TRBD2	CASSLIGGAYNEQFF	TGTGCCAGCAGCTTAATCGGGGGGGCCTACAATGAGCAGTTCTTC
TRBV12-3/TRBV12-4	TRBJ2-1	NA	NA	CASSGGYNEQFF	TGTGCCAGCAGCGGGGGTTACAATGAGCAGTTCTTC
TRBV29-1	TRBJ2-5	NA	NA	CSVEGRLYQETQYF	TGCAGCGTTGAAGGTCGTCTGTACCAAGAGACCCAGTACTTC
TRBV10-3	TRBJ2-7	NA	TRBD1	CAIGGQGNEQYF	TGTGCCATCGGGGGACAGGGGAACGAGCAGTACTTC
TRBV5-1	TRBJ2-7	NA	TRBD2	CASRRTSGEPYEQYF	TGCGCCAGCAGGCGGACTAGCGGGGAGCCCTACGAGCAGTACTTC
TRBV9	TRBJ2-3	many	NA	CASSVQGSTDTQYF	TGTGCCAGCAGCGTACAGGGGAGCACAGATACGCAGTATTTT
TRBV7-2	TRBJ1-6	many	TRBD1	CASSLVNRGNSPLHF	TGTGCCAGCAGCTTAGTTAACAGGGGAAATTCACCCCTCCACTTT
TRBV20-1	TRBJ1-2	NA	NA	CSARDVTTGKYGYTF	TGCAGTGCTAGAGATGTTACTACAGGGAAGTATGGCTACACCTTC
TRBV7-9	TRBJ1-5	few	NA	CASSLAGAEQPQHF	TGTGCCAGCAGCTTAGCCGGGGCCGAGCAGCCCCAGCATTTT
TRBV12-5	TRBJ1-1	few	NA	CASGLVLGGSYTEAFF	TGTGCTAGTGGTTTGGTACTGGGCGGGTCGTACACTGAAGCTTTCTTT
TRBV5-4	TRBJ2-1	NA	NA	CASSLEQSSYNEQFF	TGTGCCAGCAGCTTGGAGCAGAGCTCCTACAATGAGCAGTTCTTC
TRBV24-1	TRBJ1-1	NA	NA	CATSAREGTEAFF	TGTGCCACCAGTGCCAGGGAGGGAACTGAAGCTTTCTTT
TRBV20-1	TRBJ2-1	NA	NA	CSAIQPSRWGYNEQFF	TGCAGTGCCATACAACCCTCACGGTGGGGCTACAATGAGCAGTTCTTC
TRBV24-1	TRBJ2-2	NA	TRBD2	CATRGGTGELFF	TGTGCCACCAGGGGAGGGACCGGGGAGCTGTTTTTT
TRBV20-1	TRBJ2-7	few	TRBD1	CSARDYGTGALYEQYF	TGCAGTGCTAGGGACTACGGGACAGGGGCTTTATACGAGCAGTACTTC
TRBV12-3/TRBV12-4	TRBJ2-1	NA	TRBD2	CASSFDGSSGGGEQFF	TGTGCCAGCAGTTTTGACGGTTCTAGCGGGGGGGGTGAGCAGTTCTTC
TRBV10-3	TRBJ2-7	NA	NA	CAISEFGDEQYF	TGTGCCATCAGTGAGTTTGGGGACGAGCAGTACTTC
TRBV2	TRBJ2-2	NA	NA	CASSGGHGTGELFF	TGTGCCAGCAGTGGAGGGCACGGTACCGGGGAGCTGTTTTTT
TRBV2	TRBJ2-7	NA	TRBD2	CASSEGAGTYEQYF	TGTGCCAGCAGTGAAGGAGCGGGGACCTACGAGCAGTACTTC
TRBV15	TRBJ1-2	many	NA	CATSRDLTEGYTF	TGTGCCACCAGCAGGGACCTGACCGAAGGCTACACCTTC
TRBV12-3/TRBV12-4	TRBJ2-4	NA	NA	CASKNNEGKNIQYF	TGTGCCAGCAAAAATAACGAGGGCAAAAACATTCAGTACTTC
TRBV7-9	TRBJ2-1	few	TRBD2	CASSYPGLADNEQFF	TGTGCCAGCAGCTATCCGGGACTAGCGGACAATGAGCAGTTCTTC
TRBV7-8	TRBJ2-1	NA	TRBD1	CASSTRDRGDNEQFF	TGTGCCAGCAGCACCCGGGACAGGGGGGACAATGAGCAGTTCTTC
TRBV30	TRBJ1-1	few	TRBD1	CAWSTMDRMNTEAFF	TGTGCCTGGAGTACCATGGACAGGATGAACACTGAAGCTTTCTTT
TRBV19	TRBJ1-2	few	NA	CASLRGVNYGYTF	TGTGCCAGTCTGAGGGGGGTGAACTATGGCTACACCTTC
TRBV27	TRBJ2-7	NA	NA	CASSFGRDNYEQYF	TGTGCCAGCAGCTTTGGCCGGGACAACTACGAGCAGTACTTC
TRBV6-1	TRBJ1-2	few	NA	CASCPREGSYGYTF	TGTGCCAGCTGCCCGAGGGAGGGGTCATATGGCTACACCTTC
TRBV7-9	TRBJ1-2	few	NA	CASFPGPMRHGYTF	TGTGCCAGCTTTCCGGGACCGATGCGACATGGCTACACCTTC
TRBV18	TRBJ2-6	NA	TRBD2	CASSPPGLAGSSGANVLTF	TGTGCCAGCTCACCACCGGGACTAGCGGGGAGCTCTGGGGCCAACGTCCTGACTTTC
TRBV5-1	TRBJ2-1	few	TRBD2	CASSLEASGTYNEQFF	TGCGCCAGCAGCTTGGAGGCTAGCGGGACCTACAATGAGCAGTTCTTC
TRBV5-1	TRBJ2-3	NA	TRBD2	CASSWRGLAETDTQYF	TGCGCCAGCAGCTGGAGGGGACTAGCCGAAACAGATACGCAGTATTTT
TRBV9	TRBJ2-1	NA	NA	CASSVDAGLTMMGQFF	TGTGCCAGCAGCGTAGATGCAGGGCTCACAATGATGGGGCAGTTCTTC
TRBV6-1	TRBJ2-7	NA	TRBD2	CASSRRLAGVSYEQYF	TGTGCCAGCAGTCGCCGGCTAGCGGGAGTCTCCTACGAGCAGTACTTC